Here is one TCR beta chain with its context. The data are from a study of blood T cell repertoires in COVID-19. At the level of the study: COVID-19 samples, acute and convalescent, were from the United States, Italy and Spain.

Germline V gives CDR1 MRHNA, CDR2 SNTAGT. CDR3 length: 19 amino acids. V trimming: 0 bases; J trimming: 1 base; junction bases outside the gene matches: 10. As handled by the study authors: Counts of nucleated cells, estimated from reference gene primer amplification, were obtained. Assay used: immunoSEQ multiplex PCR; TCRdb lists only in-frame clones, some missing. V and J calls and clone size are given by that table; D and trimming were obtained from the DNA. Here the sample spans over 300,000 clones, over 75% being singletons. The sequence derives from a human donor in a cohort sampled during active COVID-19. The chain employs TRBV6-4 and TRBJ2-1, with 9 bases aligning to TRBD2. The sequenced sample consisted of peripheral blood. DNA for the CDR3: TGTGCCAGCAGTGACTCGATCCTAAGCGGGGGGACGTCCTACAATGAGCAGTTCTTC. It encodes CASSDSILSGGTSYNEQFF.